This record concerns one T cell receptor beta chain sequence. Antigen: not known. The data were taken from a study of blood T cell dynamics during melanoma immunotherapy. Study in general: First-line therapy was either pembrolizumab or nivolumab with ipilimumab for metastatic melanoma. The study's findings and limits: At W3, later disease-control patients showed bifurcated PBMC repertoire changes, unlike progressors.

Time point reported: week 3, after first cycle of checkpoint inhibitor. One draw preceded checkpoint blockade; another followed its first cycle at week 3. Using immunoSEQ multiplex PCR, the repertoire was profiled, and TCRdb retains in-frame clones only, with some absent. The sample shows roughly 8,100 clones, about 85% of them seen only once. The sample consisted of blood, taken from a patient treated with checkpoint blockade. This receptor was taken from a human donor with melanoma.

CDR3 region: CASSVGLTTEAFF. CDR3 in DNA: TGTGCCAGCAGCGTAGGGCTGACAACTGAAGCTTTCTTT. This chain uses TRBV9 with TRBJ1-1; no clear D gene. The length of the CDR3 is 13 residues. Trimming left V 0 bases short and J 5 bases short, with 8 bases between. Per germline, CDR1 SGDLS and CDR2 YYNGEE.